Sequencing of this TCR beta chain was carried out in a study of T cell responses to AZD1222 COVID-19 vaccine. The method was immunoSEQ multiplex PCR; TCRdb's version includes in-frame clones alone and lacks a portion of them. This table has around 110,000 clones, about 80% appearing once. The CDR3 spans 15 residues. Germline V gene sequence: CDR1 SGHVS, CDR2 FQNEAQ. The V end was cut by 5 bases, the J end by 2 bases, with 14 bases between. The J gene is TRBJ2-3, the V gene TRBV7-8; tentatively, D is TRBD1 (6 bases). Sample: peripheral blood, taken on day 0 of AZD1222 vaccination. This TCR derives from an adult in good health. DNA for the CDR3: TGTGCCAGCAGCCTACGGACAGCCTACACAGATACGCAGTATTTT. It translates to CASSLRTAYTDTQYF.